The clone carrying this T cell receptor (beta chain) was seen only a few times. The antigen is undetermined. The record originates from a study of STAT5B mutations in CD4+ large granular lymphocyte leukemia. The study's findings and limits: Without putative leukemic clones, patient CD4-sorted repertoires remained more clonal than healthy CD4+ repertoires.

The CDR3 covers 11 residues. CDR1 is SQVTM and CDR2 is ANQGSEA in the germline V gene. V lost 6 bases and J lost 17; bases outside the gene matches: 10. TCRdb's copy holds only in-frame clones and misses some; the assay was immunoSEQ multiplex PCR. The repertoire holds tens of thousands of clones, with roughly 72% as singletons. This chain links TRBV29-1 with TRBJ1-4, with TRBD1 identical over 9 bases. The sample comprised CD4+ T cells from blood buffy coats. The sequence was collected from a human donor in good health. The CDR3 loop is CSVDTGGMFFF. In DNA form, the CDR3 reads TGCAGCGTAGACACAGGGGGCATGTTCTTTTTT.